This TCR delta chain was captured by sequencing in a study of gamma-delta chains in newborns, infants, children. Study information: Microbial exposure reportedly drives polyclonal innate γδ T cell expansion after birth.

V was clipped by 0 bases and J by 2 bases, with 12 bases between them. This CDR3 is 16 amino acids long. The germline gives CDR1 GEAIGNYY, CDR2 EKD. TCRdb re-processed the reads via CATT. The data hold 4,000 to 4,500 delta-chain clones, with about 36% observed a single time. Within the sample, this clone is large. The sample taken for sequencing was blood. The receptor was derived from a child who received the measles vaccine. V and J are TRDV2 and TRDJ2; tentative D call: TRDD3 (5 bases). The CDR3 is CACDTVDTGLTAQLFF. The CDR3 nucleotides are TGTGCCTGTGACACCGTAGATACTGGATTGACAGCACAACTCTTCTTT.